The 11 T cell receptor beta chains below were found in one sample sequenced in a study of graft-versus-host responses after intestinal transplantation. Produced via immunoSEQ multiplex PCR; TCRdb's table is partial and in-frame only. This sample has roughly 120,000 clones, with over 75% found just once. These receptors have no identified antigens. The sequencing here drew on unstimulated CD4+ T cells sorted from spleen or lymph node cells, taken before intestinal transplant. The receptors derive from a human donor who received an intestinal transplant.

The chain couples TRBV18 to TRBJ2-3; D remains unclear. V shed 2 bases and J shed 1 base, with 7 bases lying between them. The CDR3 loop spans 14 amino acids. Germline CDR1 and CDR2: KGHSH and LQKENI. This CDR3 is CASSPVYRTDTQYF. The CDR3 nucleotides read TGTGCCAGCTCACCAGTCTACCGCACAGATACGCAGTATTTT.

This clone was seen more than once but under ten times. The rearrangement joins TRBV6-6 to TRBJ1-3; D not certain. The ends were cut back, 0 bases at V and 4 bases at J, with 10 bases in the middle. The CDR3 contains 15 residues. Germline CDR1 and CDR2: MNHNY and SVGAGI (reference sequence). In nucleotides, the CDR3 is TGTGCCAGCAGTTACTCCGCCGAGCTCGGAAACACCATATATTTT. This translates into CASSYSAELGNTIYF.

The J gene is TRBJ1-6, the V gene TRBV6-6; D gene uncertain. V gave up 2 bases and J gave up 2 bases, with 7 bases separating them. CDR1 MNHNY and CDR2 SVGAGI come from the germline V gene (reference sequence). This CDR3 spans 15 amino acids. The CDR3 here is CASSYTGAYNSPLHF. CDR3 bases: TGTGCCAGCAGTTACACCGGGGCCTATAATTCACCCCTCCACTTT.

The chain couples TRBV5-6 to TRBJ1-5; the D gene is possibly TRBD1 (5 bases). The CDR3 loop spans 14 amino acids. Germline V gene data show CDR1 as SGHDT and CDR2 as YYEEEE. Trimming cost V 0 bases and J 1 base, with 5 bases left between them. CDR3 DNA: TGTGCCAGCAGCTTGGGACAGAGCAATCAGCCCCAGCATTTT. Its translation is CASSLGQSNQPQHF. The full variable domain, its missing parts supplied by reference TRBV5-6 and TRBJ1-5, is DAGVTQSPTHLIKTRGQQVTLRCSPKSGHDTVSWYQQALGQGPQFIFQYYEEEERQRGNFPDRFSGHQFPNYSSELNVNALLLGDSALYLCASSLGQSNQPQHFGDGTRLSIL.

The rearrangement joins TRBV5-4 to TRBJ1-1; D gene unclear. Germline-derived CDR1 and CDR2 are SGHNT and YYREEE (reference sequence). This CDR3 comprises 15 residues. Trimming cost V 0 bases and J 1 base, with 10 bases left between them. CDR3 DNA sequence: TGTGCCAGCAGCTTGGAGCGGACCAGGAACACTGAAGCTTTCTTT. This codes for CASSLERTRNTEAFF.

The chain employs TRBV6-5 and TRBJ2-3, with TRBD2 matching 8 bases. The CDR3 spans 16 residues. The germline CDR1 and CDR2 sequences are MNHEY and SVGAGI. With V trimmed by 0 bases and J by 6 bases, 8 bases remained unmatched. CDR3 region: CASSYSGKRGRDTQYF. The CDR3 DNA reads as TGTGCCAGCAGTTACTCGGGGAAGCGGGGGCGGGATACGCAGTATTTT.

This chain joins TRBV7-2 and TRBJ2-3; 12 bases agree with TRBD2. The CDR3 contains 17 residues. V shed 2 bases, J shed 8 bases, and the junction held 11 bases outside the gene matches. Germline CDR1 SGHTA, CDR2 FQGNSA. Here the CDR3 DNA reads TGTGCCAGCAGCTTAAACCCACTAGCGGGGGGTGGAGGTACGCAGTATTTT. Translation gives CASSLNPLAGGGGTQYF.

The chain employs TRBV27 and TRBJ1-1, with TRBD1 identical over 9 bases. CDR1 and CDR2 from the germline V gene are MNHEY and SMNVEV (reference sequence). The CDR3 runs 17 residues. Trimming took 3 bases from V and 0 from J; bases not matched to a gene: 8. The CDR3 region is CASSLVWGQGMNTEAFF. The CDR3 DNA is TGTGCCAGCAGTTTGGTTTGGGGACAGGGAATGAACACTGAAGCTTTCTTT.

The V gene is TRBV28, the J gene TRBJ1-4; D uncertain. CDR1 and CDR2 from the germline V gene are MDHEN and SYDVKM. The V end lost 8 bases, the J end lost 5 bases, and 9 bases lay between the germline ends. This CDR3 comprises 12 residues. This chain's CDR3 is CASASRNEKLFF. The CDR3 DNA reads TGTGCCAGCGCCTCTCGGAATGAAAAACTGTTTTTT.

V gene TRBV5-4 combines with J gene TRBJ2-2, with a weak D call TRBD1 (6 bases). Trimming shortened V by 3 bases and J by 0 bases, and 9 bases separated the two germline ends. CDR1 SGHNT and CDR2 YYREEE come from the germline V gene (reference sequence). This CDR3 has 15 amino acids. CDR3 nucleotides: TGTGCCAGCAGCTACAGGGACACGAACACCGGGGAGCTGTTTTTT. This encodes CASSYRDTNTGELFF.

V and J are TRBV7-2 and TRBJ1-2, with D unclear. Germline V gives CDR1 SGHTA, CDR2 FQGNSA. The CDR3 totals 14 residues. V was clipped by 3 bases and J by 8 bases, with 16 bases between them. CDR3 DNA: TGTGCCAGCAGCTTCGAGACGAGGTTCGGAGGCTACACCTTC. Residues: CASSFETRFGGYTF.